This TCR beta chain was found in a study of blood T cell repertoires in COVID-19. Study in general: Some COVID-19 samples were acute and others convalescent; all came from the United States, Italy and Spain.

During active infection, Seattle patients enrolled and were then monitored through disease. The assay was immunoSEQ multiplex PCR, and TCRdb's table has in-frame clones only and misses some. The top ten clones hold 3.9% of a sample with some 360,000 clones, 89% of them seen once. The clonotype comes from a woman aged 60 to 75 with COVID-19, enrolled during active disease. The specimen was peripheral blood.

CDR3 in DNA: TGTGCCAGCAGCCGCAGACAGGGGGCTTATGGCTACACCTTC. Translated: CASSRRQGAYGYTF. This chain joins TRBV3-1 (or the pseudogene TRBV3-2) and TRBJ1-2, with TRBD1 matching 10 bases. J gave up 5 bases and V 4 bases, and 4 bases lay outside the gene matches. The CDR3 loop spans 14 amino acids. CDR1 and CDR2 (germline): LGHDT, YNNKEL (reference sequence).